Listed below are T cell receptor beta chains from one sample, sequenced in a study of T-cell memory formation after mild COVID-19. MiXCR was run by TCRdb on the 5' RACE reads, yielding one entry per CDR3 protein. This sample has approximately 300,000 distinct CDR3 sequences, with roughly 8% found just once. The sample comprised PBMCs or a T cell subset sorted from them (not recorded which). The receptors shown here come from a man between 18 and 29 years old who had mild COVID-19 (a few samples of this study predate the infection). Cell type and time point are not known. Both conserved end residues are trimmed from each CDR3.

TRBV7-2	TRBJ2-3	ASSLFQYSTDTQY
TRBV3-1	TRBJ1-3	ASSQDFSGGPGNTIY
TRBV9	TRBJ1-2	ASSANRGANYGYT
TRBV6-1	TRBJ1-5	ASSEALGTGMNQPQH
TRBV4-2	TRBJ2-7	ASSQEWGSYEQY
TRBV7-2	TRBJ2-3	ASSGQGVPDTQY
TRBV5-1	TRBJ2-3	ASSSPGGTQY
TRBV5-1	TRBJ2-5	ASSLEGGSWETQY
TRBV12-3/TRBV12-4	TRBJ1-6	ASTTDRGVGPLH
TRBV5-6	TRBJ2-6	ASSLGSGSGANVLT
TRBV7-9	TRBJ1-1	ASSPRAGNTEAF
TRBV4-1	TRBJ2-2	ASSQEGQYTGELF
TRBV9	TRBJ2-5	ASSKDSRAWETQY
TRBV11-2	TRBJ1-4	ASSPGSAGEKLF
TRBV28	TRBJ2-6	ASSLPGDGANVLT
TRBV9	TRBJ2-1	ASSPLAGGFHEQF
TRBV6-5	TRBJ2-3	ASSYKASGAGTQY
TRBV2	TRBJ2-3	ASSEWVSTTDTQY
TRBV12-3/TRBV12-4	TRBJ1-2	ASSSRRGGFGYT
TRBV7-9	TRBJ2-3	ASSFGTIASDTQY
TRBV7-6	TRBJ2-5	ASSLGPGPETQY
TRBV18	TRBJ2-4	ASSPTRGLGNIQY
TRBV15	TRBJ2-2	ATSRPQGGTGELF
TRBV10-3	TRBJ2-3	AISPILQDTQY
TRBV7-2	TRBJ1-1	ASSLGGRGTFSEAF
TRBV29-1	TRBJ1-1	SVGGFRTEAF
TRBV20-1	TRBJ2-3	SARIRGHTDTQY
TRBV7-3	TRBJ2-2	ASSLDSLGGTGELF
TRBV7-2	TRBJ2-1	ASSLVVGLRGNEQF
TRBV12-3/TRBV12-4	TRBJ1-2	ASSFPYGYT
TRBV7-2	TRBJ2-2	ASSLRLAFAGELF
TRBV7-9	TRBJ1-1	ASSLPGGLNTEAF
TRBV4-1	TRBJ1-1	ASSHGGRPAEAF
TRBV7-9	TRBJ2-2	ASSSQVVDTGELF
TRBV5-1	TRBJ1-6	ASREGADYNSPLH